A single sample gave rise to the 29 T cell receptor beta chains below, sequenced in a study of T-cell reconstitution after alpha-beta-depleted transplantation in children. The library targeted TCRbeta and was prepared with unique molecular identifiers. Each CDR3 protein is one row after TCRdb ran MiXCR on the PCR reads. The top ten clones hold around 20% of a sample with 100,000 or so distinct CDR3 sequences, 15% of them seen once. The sequences come from PBMCs, mostly from graft donor cells, collected 180 days after TCRalphabeta/CD19-depleted stem cell transplant. The source is a male patient aged 2-10 years who had a stem cell transplant for acute lymphoblastic leukemia, so the T cells may come from the graft donor.

The chain links TRBV20-1 to TRBJ2-7; possible D gene TRBD1, 6 bases. CDR1 DFQATT and CDR2 SNEGSKA come from the germline V gene (reference sequence). Trimming stripped 0 bases from V and 0 bases from J, with 9 bases between. The CDR3 has 14 residues. CDR3 bases: TGCAGTGCTAGAGAACGGGACAACTCCTACGAGCAGTACTTC. Amino acids: CSARERDNSYEQYF.

Only a few counts were recorded for this clonotype. This chain uses TRBV12-3 or TRBV12-4 with TRBJ2-5, with D hard to call. V lost 7 bases, J lost 2 bases, and 11 bases lay in between. The CDR3 covers 13 residues. The CDR3 DNA sequence: TGTGCCAGCACGGCCAGCCCTCAAGAGACCCAGTACTTC. Translating it yields CASTASPQETQYF.

This clonotype turned up a few times. The gene calls are TRBV20-1 and TRBJ2-7; D is unresolved. V lost 7 bases to trimming and J lost 2 bases, with 9 bases between them. The V gene's germline CDR1 is DFQATT and CDR2 SNEGSKA (reference sequence). The CDR3 runs 11 residues. CDR3 amino acids: CSGADAYEQYF. DNA of the CDR3: TGCAGTGGAGCAGATGCCTACGAGCAGTACTTC.

In its sample, this clonotype was seen a few times. The rearrangement links TRBV7-9 to TRBJ2-3; no clear D gene. V was pared by 6 bases and J by 0 bases, with 16 bases between. This CDR3 region has 16 residues. CDR1 SEHNR and CDR2 FQNEAQ come from the germline V gene (reference sequence). The CDR3 coding sequence is TGTGCCAGCAGAAGAAATGGACGGTTGAGCACAGATACGCAGTATTTT. Its translation: CASRRNGRLSTDTQYF.

The chain recombines TRBV6-2 or TRBV6-3 with TRBJ2-7; D is ambiguous. V lost 6 bases, J lost 0 bases, and 6 bases lay in between. Germline values: CDR1 MNHEY, CDR2 SVGEGT. This CDR3 is 12 amino acids long. The CDR3 nucleotides are TGTGCCAGCAGCCCTCACTCCTACGAGCAGTACTTC. Translating it yields CASSPHSYEQYF.

The V gene is TRBV5-1, the J gene TRBJ1-1; D might be TRBD1 (6 bases). V was clipped by 5 bases and J by 3 bases, with 14 bases between them. Germline lookup yields CDR1 SGHRS and CDR2 YFSETQ. This CDR3 contains 14 residues. The CDR3 protein is CASSIQGGDTEAFF. DNA of the CDR3: TGCGCCAGCAGTATACAGGGAGGTGACACTGAAGCTTTCTTT.

This clonotype was seen a handful of times. V gene TRBV5-1 combines with J gene TRBJ2-6; 8 positions match TRBD1. The CDR3 is 20 residues long. Germline V gene lookup returns CDR1 SGHRS and CDR2 YFSETQ. The V segment lost 4 bases and the J segment 0 bases; nucleotides outside the gene matches: 15. The CDR3 region is CASSRNTPGGESSGANVLTF. For the CDR3, the DNA is TGCGCCAGCAGCCGGAACACCCCAGGGGGCGAGTCCTCTGGGGCCAACGTCCTGACTTTC.

This clonotype was found many times. The V gene is TRBV29-1, the J gene TRBJ2-1, with D hard to call. The CDR3 runs 10 residues. Germline V gene sequence: CDR1 SQVTM, CDR2 ANQGSEA. V was shortened by 4 bases and J by 8 bases, with 6 bases between the two germline ends. The CDR3 sequence is CSVARDEQFF. In DNA, the CDR3 is TGCAGCGTTGCAAGGGATGAGCAGTTCTTC.

The chain uses TRBV12-3 or TRBV12-4 and TRBJ1-5; TRBD1 aligns across 7 bases. The CDR3 is 13 residues long. The junction had 10 bases not matched to a gene; V was cut back by 8 bases and J by 9 bases. The CDR3 loop is CASQGELAGPQHF. The CDR3 bases are TGTGCCAGCCAGGGGGAGTTGGCGGGGCCCCAGCATTTT.

The J gene is TRBJ1-1, the V gene TRBV6-1, with 8 positions matching TRBD1. Germline V CDR1 and CDR2: MNHNS, SASEGT. There are 16 residues in the CDR3. With 3 bases clipped from V and 8 bases from J, the junction kept 14 bases outside the gene matches. The CDR3 DNA sequence: TGTGCCAGCAGTGAGCTCCCCGCAGGGGGCGAGGGGGAAGCTTTCTTT. This translates into CASSELPAGGEGEAFF.

There are a few counts of this clonotype. This chain links TRBV20-1 with TRBJ1-2; D not certain. Trimming removed 0 bases from V and 3 bases from J, with 17 bases in between. This CDR3 is 16 amino acids long. The germline gives CDR1 DFQATT, CDR2 SNEGSKA (reference sequence). This CDR3 is CSARDPGSYRYYGYTF. The CDR3 DNA reads TGCAGTGCTAGAGATCCGGGAAGTTACCGCTACTATGGCTACACCTTC.

V gene TRBV18 combines with J gene TRBJ2-3, with D tentatively TRBD2 (6 bases). The CDR3 has 14 amino acids. Germline values: CDR1 KGHSH, CDR2 LQKENI. Trimming took 4 bases from V and 5 from J, leaving 13 bases between them. DNA for the CDR3: TGTGCCAGCTCACTCCGACGGGGACTAGATACGCAGTATTTT. Its translation: CASSLRRGLDTQYF.

This clonotype came up a few times. The chain recombines TRBV7-9 with TRBJ2-7; D possibly corresponds to TRBD1 (7 bases). The CDR3 totals 14 residues. Trimming removed 4 bases from V and 2 bases from J, with 12 bases in between. The germline V gene has CDR1 SEHNR and CDR2 FQNEAQ (reference sequence). As DNA, the CDR3 is TGTGCCAGCAGCTACAGGGGACTCCCCTACGAGCAGTACTTC. Amino acids: CASSYRGLPYEQYF.

The chain joins TRBV12-3 or TRBV12-4 to TRBJ2-5, with D hard to call. V lost 5 bases, J lost 0 bases, and 13 bases lay in between. The length of the CDR3 is 15 residues. CDR3 bases: TGTGCCAGCAGTCCCGGTAACGGGTACCAAGAGACCCAGTACTTC. Its protein is CASSPGNGYQETQYF.

The chain links TRBV6-5 to TRBJ1-1; maybe TRBD1 (6 bases). The CDR3 sequence is 15 residues long. CDR1 is MNHEY, CDR2 SVGAGI, per germline. The V end was cut by 0 bases, the J end by 5 bases, with 13 bases between. Here the CDR3 DNA reads TGTGCCAGCAGTTACTCGGGGCAGGGGTTGACTGAAGCTTTCTTT. It encodes CASSYSGQGLTEAFF.

This clonotype was counted ten times or more. This chain uses TRBV5-6 with TRBJ2-1; weak D call: TRBD2 (5 bases). V gave up 4 bases and J gave up 3 bases, with 8 bases separating them. CDR1 is SGHDT and CDR2 is YYEEEE in the germline V gene. The CDR3 runs 13 residues. The CDR3 loop reads CASSVRGYNEQFF. The CDR3 DNA is TGTGCCAGCAGCGTCCGGGGCTACAATGAGCAGTTCTTC. Full variable domain (missing parts from reference TRBV5-6 and TRBJ2-1): DAGVTQSPTHLIKTRGQQVTLRCSPKSGHDTVSWYQQALGQGPQFIFQYYEEEERQRGNFPDRFSGHQFPNYSSELNVNALLLGDSALYLCASSVRGYNEQFFGPGTRLTVL.

On this clonotype: Just one base apart from a much larger clone, this may be a read error. The chain uses TRBV7-3 and TRBJ1-5; no clear D. The CDR3 extends over 16 amino acids. Germline loops: CDR1 SGHTA, CDR2 FQGTGA. V lost 2 bases and J 1 base, leaving 12 bases between the germline ends. The CDR3 spells CASSLGSSKSNQPQHF. The CDR3 DNA follows: TGTGCCAGCAGCTTAGGTTCGTCAAAGAGCAATCAGCCCCAGCATTTT.

This chain uses TRBV7-8 with TRBJ2-7, with D hard to call. The CDR3 totals 12 residues. CDR1 SGHVS and CDR2 FQNEAQ come from the germline V gene. V lost 7 bases to trimming and J lost 4 bases, with 11 bases between them. CDR3 amino acids: CASTSRAYEQYF. DNA for the CDR3: TGTGCCAGCACGTCTCGGGCGTACGAGCAGTACTTC.

The chain joins TRBV15 to TRBJ2-1; D possibly uses TRBD1 or TRBD2 (5 bases each). V dropped 0 bases and J dropped 0 bases, with 9 bases sitting between them. The CDR3 spans 16 residues. Per the germline V gene, CDR1 is LNHNV and CDR2 is YYDKDF (reference sequence). Here the CDR3 reads CATSRDGGFSYNEQFF. The CDR3 DNA sequence: TGTGCCACCAGCAGAGATGGGGGATTCTCCTACAATGAGCAGTTCTTC.

The chain has TRBV29-1 and TRBJ1-1; no firm D call. The V end was cut by 4 bases, the J end by 3 bases, with 6 bases between. This CDR3 has 11 amino acids. From germline, CDR1 is SQVTM and CDR2 ANQGSEA. Written as DNA, the CDR3 is TGCAGCGTTGGAGAGTACACTGAAGCTTTCTTT. Protein: CSVGEYTEAFF.

This clonotype has ten or more counts. V and J are TRBV3-1 and TRBJ2-1; the D gene could be TRBD1 or TRBD2 (5 bases each). With 1 base removed from V and 4 bases from J, the gap between germline ends came to 11 bases. Per the germline V gene, CDR1 is LGHDT and CDR2 is YNNKEL (reference sequence). The CDR3 is 15 residues long. CDR3 loop: CASSQGGPFYNEQFF. CDR3 DNA: TGTGCCAGCAGCCAAGGGGGACCCTTTTACAATGAGCAGTTCTTC.

This clonotype was found a few times. The chain couples TRBV3-1 to TRBJ2-5; 7 bases are a match to TRBD2. Germline lookup yields CDR1 LGHDT and CDR2 YNNKEL (reference sequence). The CDR3 loop spans 17 amino acids. V lost 2 bases, J lost 4 bases, and 13 bases stayed unmatched. The CDR3 DNA follows: TGTGCCAGCAGCCAACGGGTCCTGGGACGCGGGGGAGAGACCCAGTACTTC. Its translation: CASSQRVLGRGGETQYF.

This chain joins TRBV18 and TRBJ2-5; no reliable D call. The germline V gene encodes CDR1 KGHSH and CDR2 LQKENI. Trimming took off 3 bases at V and 2 bases at J, with 13 bases between the two ends. This CDR3 region has 15 residues. The CDR3 protein is CASSPRVAQQETQYF. CDR3 coding DNA: TGTGCCAGCTCACCCCGGGTGGCGCAGCAAGAGACCCAGTACTTC.

This clonotype was observed a few times. The rearrangement uses TRBV5-1 and TRBJ1-2; 11 bases align to TRBD1. CDR3 size: 16 residues. J was trimmed by 5 bases and V by 2 bases; bases with no gene match: 8. The germline gives CDR1 SGHRS, CDR2 YFSETQ. CDR3 loop: CASSFSGQGAEYGYTF. The DNA for the CDR3 is TGCGCCAGCAGCTTTTCAGGACAGGGGGCGGAATATGGCTACACCTTC.

The V and J genes are TRBV6-2 or TRBV6-3 and TRBJ2-7, with D tentatively TRBD1 (6 bases). The ends were cut back, 6 bases at V and 6 bases at J, with 12 bases in the middle. Germline-derived CDR1 and CDR2 are MNHEY and SVGEGT. This CDR3 contains 12 residues. CDR3 in amino acids: CASRRTVSEQYF. CDR3 nucleotide sequence: TGTGCCAGCAGACGGACAGTGAGCGAGCAGTACTTC.

This clonotype was counted many times. The chain couples TRBV29-1 to TRBJ2-7; maybe TRBD1 (6 bases). Trimming pared 4 bases from V and 2 bases from J, leaving 12 bases between. The V gene's germline CDR1 is SQVTM and CDR2 ANQGSEA. This CDR3 is built from 13 residues. This CDR3 reads CSVVTGLAYEQYF. The CDR3 bases are TGCAGCGTTGTGACAGGACTTGCCTACGAGCAGTACTTC.

The chain couples TRBV28 to TRBJ1-1, with 9 bases lining up with TRBD1. Germline values: CDR1 MDHEN, CDR2 SYDVKM. The CDR3 length is 15 residues. V lost 6 bases, J lost 7 bases, and 12 bases stayed unmatched. The CDR3 sequence: CASRPGQGKEFEAFF. The CDR3 DNA reads TGTGCCAGCAGACCGGGACAGGGCAAAGAATTTGAAGCTTTCTTT.

This clonotype was recorded a few times. The chain couples TRBV20-1 to TRBJ2-5; D may be TRBD2 (7 bases). CDR1 and CDR2 from the germline V gene are DFQATT and SNEGSKA (reference sequence). The CDR3 is 13 amino acids. CDR3 protein: CSLVRGGTETQYF. As DNA, the CDR3 is TGCAGCCTAGTTAGGGGGGGCACAGAGACCCAGTACTTC.

V is TRBV12-3 or TRBV12-4 and J is TRBJ2-1, with D unresolved. The CDR3 loop spans 16 amino acids. The V and J ends lost 3 bases and 10 bases respectively, with 22 bases between them. CDR3 DNA sequence: TGTGCCAGCAGTTTGTCGTCGACAAAGCCATATCCAGAGCAGTTCTTC. Encoded protein: CASSLSSTKPYPEQFF.